Sequencing of this T cell receptor delta chain was carried out in a study of γδ T cells in repeated Plasmodium falciparum infection. Study-level points and caveats: Waves of new clonotype selection appeared after repeated controlled infections in Vdelta2-negative, largely Vdelta1+, gammadelta T cells. Vgamma9/Vdelta2+ T cells showed a stable polyclonal repertoire with shared TCRgamma sequences.

This clone has a handful of counts. Its antigen remains unidentified. A far more abundant clone sits one base away, making this likely a read error. This same CDR3 is encoded by further DNA sequences in the sample. Gammadelta T cells were flow-sorted from PBMC into Vgamma9/Vdelta2+ and Vdelta2-negative populations for bulk analysis. TCRdb reapplied CATT to the multiplex PCR reads. The sample contains 85,000 to 95,000 delta-chain clones, more than 1.4% of which appear only once. The CDR3 runs to 25 residues. Germline assignment: CDR1 TSWWSYY and CDR2 QGS. Sequencing was carried out using gamma-delta T cells from blood. The receptor was derived from a pool of human donors (malaria-infected and uninfected, not separated). The J gene is TRDJ1, the V gene TRDV1; 8 bases align to TRDD3. The J gene, missing from TCRdb, was assigned here through DNA to germline matching. CDR3: CALGELCSPSDFAGYGRGYTDKLIF. The CDR3 region has the DNA TGTGCTCTTGGGGAACTATGCTCCCCTTCAGATTTTGCGGGATACGGCCGGGGGTACACCGACAAACTCATCTTT.